Following are 4 T cell receptor beta chains from one sample sequenced in a study of T-cell reconstitution after alpha-beta-depleted transplantation in children. Using unique molecular identifiers, the investigators prepared the TCRbeta library. One entry per CDR3 protein results from TCRdb running MiXCR on the PCR reads. The repertoire holds about 980,000 distinct CDR3 sequences, around 30% seen once, with about 28% in the top ten. The sample here was PBMCs, mostly from graft donor cells, taken 360 days after TCRalphabeta/CD19-depleted stem cell transplant. The origin of the receptors is a boy in the first two years of life who had a stem cell transplant for SCID, so the T cells may come from the graft donor.

This clonotype was picked up a small number of times. This rearrangement joins TRBV7-8 to TRBJ2-1, with 8 bases identical to TRBD2. The length of the CDR3 is 16 residues. Germline CDR1 SGHVS, CDR2 FQNEAQ. V gave up 5 bases and J gave up 3 bases; unmatched junction bases: 9. The CDR3 region has the DNA TGTGCCAGCAGCCCGGAACTAGCGGCCCGCTACAATGAGCAGTTCTTC. It is translated as CASSPELAARYNEQFF.

This clonotype was observed a handful of times. This chain joins TRBV7-2 and TRBJ1-2, with 8 bases that match TRBD1. Germline values: CDR1 SGHTA, CDR2 FQGNSA. CDR3 length: 12 residues. The V segment lost 10 bases and the J segment 8 bases; nucleotides outside the gene matches: 9. CDR3 nucleotide sequence: TGTGCCACAACTGACAGGGGATGGGGCTACACCTTC. This translates into CATTDRGWGYTF.

The chain uses TRBV29-1 and TRBJ1-2; D gene unclear. Trimming shortened V by 4 bases and J by 4 bases, and 10 bases separated the two germline ends. Germline V lookup: CDR1 SQVTM, CDR2 ANQGSEA. The CDR3 has 12 amino acids. The CDR3 region has the DNA TGCAGCGTTGTCCCTCGGGGCTATGGCTACACCTTC. Its translation is CSVVPRGYGYTF.

This clonotype appeared a few times. The J gene is TRBJ2-3, the V gene TRBV10-3, with 7 bases identical to TRBD1. The trim removed 6 bases at V and 4 bases at J, leaving 4 bases unmatched. Germline assignment: CDR1 ENHRY and CDR2 SYGVKD. The CDR3 runs to 13 residues. This chain's CDR3 is CAIRGTVADTQYF. In DNA form, the CDR3 reads TGTGCCATCAGAGGGACAGTCGCAGATACGCAGTATTTT.